A single T cell receptor (beta chain) is shown here with its context. The data were produced by immunoSEQ multiplex PCR, yet TCRdb's version contains in-frame clones alone and is incomplete. The sample holds roughly 310,000 clones; roughly nine tenths are singletons and the top ten take 2% to 3%. This record belongs to a study of blood T cell repertoires in COVID-19. The germline V gene has CDR1 SGHRS and CDR2 YFSETQ. V gave up 6 bases and J gave up 6 bases; unmatched junction bases: 8. The CDR3 extends over 15 amino acids. The sequence derives from a man in his sixties who had recovered from COVID-19. The chain has TRBV5-1 and TRBJ2-1, with 11 nucleotides matching TRBD2. The sequenced sample consisted of PBMCs or T cells enriched from blood (not recorded which). DNA for the CDR3: TGCGCCAGCACCGGAGGTAGCGGGAGGGCCAATGAGCAGTTCTTC. Translating gives CASTGGSGRANEQFF.